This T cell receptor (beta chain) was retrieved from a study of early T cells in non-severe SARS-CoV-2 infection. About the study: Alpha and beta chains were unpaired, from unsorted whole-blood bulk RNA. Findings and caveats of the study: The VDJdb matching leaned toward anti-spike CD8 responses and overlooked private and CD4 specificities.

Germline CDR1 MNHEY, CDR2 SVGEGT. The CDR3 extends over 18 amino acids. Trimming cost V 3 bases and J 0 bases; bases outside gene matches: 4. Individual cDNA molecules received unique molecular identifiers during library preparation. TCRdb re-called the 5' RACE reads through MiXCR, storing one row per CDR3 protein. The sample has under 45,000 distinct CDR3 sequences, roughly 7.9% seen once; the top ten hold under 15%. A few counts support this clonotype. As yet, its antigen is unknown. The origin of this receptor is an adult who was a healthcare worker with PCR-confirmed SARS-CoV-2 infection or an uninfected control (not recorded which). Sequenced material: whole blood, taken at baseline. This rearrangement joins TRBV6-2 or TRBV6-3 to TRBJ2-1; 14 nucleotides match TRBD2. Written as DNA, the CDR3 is TGTGCCAGCAGTTATGGGACTAGCGGGGGTGGCTCCTACAATGAGCAGTTCTTC. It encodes CASSYGTSGGGSYNEQFF.